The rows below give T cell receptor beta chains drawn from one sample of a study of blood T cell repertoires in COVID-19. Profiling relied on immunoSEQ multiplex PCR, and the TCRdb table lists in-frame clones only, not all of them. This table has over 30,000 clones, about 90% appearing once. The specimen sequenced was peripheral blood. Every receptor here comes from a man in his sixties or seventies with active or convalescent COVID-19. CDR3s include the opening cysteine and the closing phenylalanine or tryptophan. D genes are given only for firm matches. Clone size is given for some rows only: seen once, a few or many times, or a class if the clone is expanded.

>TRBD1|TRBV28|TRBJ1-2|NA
TGTGCCAGCAGTTCGCAGGGGGCAGGGGGCTACACCTTC
CASSSQGAGGYTF
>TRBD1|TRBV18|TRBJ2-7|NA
TGTGCCAGCTCACCGTCCGGACAGGGGACAACCTACGAGCAGTACTTC
CASSPSGQGTTYEQYF
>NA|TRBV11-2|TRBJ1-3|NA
TGTGCCAGCAGCTTCGGGGTCTCTGGAAACACCATATATTTT
CASSFGVSGNTIYF
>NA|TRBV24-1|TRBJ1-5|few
TGTGCCACCAGTGATAAGGGACACACTTCGGGACAGCCCCAGCATTTT
CATSDKGHTSGQPQHF
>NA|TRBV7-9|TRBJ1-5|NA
TGTGCCAGCAGCTCTGGACAGCCCAATCAGCCCCAGCATTTT
CASSSGQPNQPQHF
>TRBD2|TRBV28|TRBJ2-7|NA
TGTGCCAGCGGACTAGCGGGAGTCGCCGAGCAGTACTTC
CASGLAGVAEQYF
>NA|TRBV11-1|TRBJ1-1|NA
TGTGCCAGCAGCTTAGTACGTGTCAGCACTGAAGCTTTCTTT
CASSLVRVSTEAFF
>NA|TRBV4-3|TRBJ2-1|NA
TGCGCCAGCAGCCAAGCACAGGGTGCCTACAATGAGCAGTTCTTC
CASSQAQGAYNEQFF
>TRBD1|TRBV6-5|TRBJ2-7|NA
TGTGCCAGCTTGGACAGGTTCTCCTACGAGCAGTACTTC
CASLDRFSYEQYF
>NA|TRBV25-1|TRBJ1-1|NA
TGTGCCAGCATTCGGTCAGGGGTAGGTGAAGCTTTCTTT
CASIRSGVGEAFF
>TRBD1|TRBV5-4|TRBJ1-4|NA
TGTGCCAGCAGCTTGACAGGGGGGAGAACTAATGAAAAACTGTTTTTT
CASSLTGGRTNEKLFF
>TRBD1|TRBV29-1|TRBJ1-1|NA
TGCAGCGTAGCTGACAGGGGTACTGAAGCTTTCTTT
CSVADRGTEAFF
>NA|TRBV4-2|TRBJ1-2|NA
TGTGCCAGCAGCCAAGATAGGTCGGACATTGGGAACTATGGCTACACCTTC
CASSQDRSDIGNYGYTF
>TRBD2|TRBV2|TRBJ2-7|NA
TGTGCCAGCATCGGGACTAGCGGGATCTACGAGCAGTACTTC
CASIGTSGIYEQYF
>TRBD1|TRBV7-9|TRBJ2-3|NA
TGTGCCAGCAGCTTAGGGGGTGACAGGGGCTTTGTCACAGATACGCAGTATTTT
CASSLGGDRGFVTDTQYF
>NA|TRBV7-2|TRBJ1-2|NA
TGTGCCAGCAGCTTAGCGTCAGGGGCGCGGTTTTATGGCTACACCTTC
CASSLASGARFYGYTF
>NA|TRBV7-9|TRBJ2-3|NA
TGTGCCAGCAGCTTAGGTCTATACTTCGACACAGATACGCAGTATTTT
CASSLGLYFDTDTQYF
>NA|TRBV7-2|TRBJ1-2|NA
TGTGCCAGCAGCCCCTTGGGGGCAACACGACCTTTCACCAACTATGGCTACACCTTC
CASSPLGATRPFTNYGYTF
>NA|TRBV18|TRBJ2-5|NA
TGTGCCAGCTCACCGGGCCAGACCCAAGAGACCCAGTACTTC
CASSPGQTQETQYF
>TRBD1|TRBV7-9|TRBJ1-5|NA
TGTGCCAGCAGCTCGGGACAGCTAAATCAGCCCCAGCATTTT
CASSSGQLNQPQHF
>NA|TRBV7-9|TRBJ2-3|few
TGTGCCAGCAGCTTATTAGTCTATTCAGATACGCAGTATTTT
CASSLLVYSDTQYF
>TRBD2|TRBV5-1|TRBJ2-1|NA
TGCGCCAGCAGCTTGGACCCCCTCGGACTAGCGGATGAGCAGTTCTTC
CASSLDPLGLADEQFF
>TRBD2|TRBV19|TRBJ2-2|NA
TGTGCCAGTAGTATCTCTTGGGGGGGTGCGAACACCGGGGAGCTGTTTTTT
CASSISWGGANTGELFF
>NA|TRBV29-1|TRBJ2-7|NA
TGCAGCGTTGCTCACCGGGGTGAGCAGTACTTC
CSVAHRGEQYF
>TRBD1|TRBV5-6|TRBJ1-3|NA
TGTGCCAGCAGCTCGCCGGGACAGGGGGAAAACACCATATATTTT
CASSSPGQGENTIYF
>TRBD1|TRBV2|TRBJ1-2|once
TGTGCCAGTTCTCGGGACAGGGGGCTGTATGGCTACACCTTC
CASSRDRGLYGYTF
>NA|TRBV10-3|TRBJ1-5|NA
TGTGCCGTTCGACCGGGGGGGACGGGCAATCAGCCCCAGCATTTT
CAVRPGGTGNQPQHF
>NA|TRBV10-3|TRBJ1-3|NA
TGTGCCACCTTGGAGGGGCCAAGAGGAAACACCATATATTTT
CATLEGPRGNTIYF
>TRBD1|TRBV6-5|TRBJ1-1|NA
TGTGCCAGCAGTTACTCGACAGGGTTGGACACTGAAGCTTTCTTT
CASSYSTGLDTEAFF
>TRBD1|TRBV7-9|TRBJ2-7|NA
TGTGCCAGCAGCCTCGGGACAGCCTACGAGCAGTACTTC
CASSLGTAYEQYF
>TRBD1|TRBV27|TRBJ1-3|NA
TGTGCCAGCAGTGGACAGGGAGGTGGAAACACCATATATTTT
CASSGQGGGNTIYF
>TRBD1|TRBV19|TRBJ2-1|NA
TGTGCCAGTAGTGACCGGGACAGGGATTACAATGAGCAGTTCTTC
CASSDRDRDYNEQFF
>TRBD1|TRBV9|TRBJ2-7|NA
TGTGCCAGCAGCGCTTTGGGACAGGGGGCAGGCTACGAGCAGTACTTC
CASSALGQGAGYEQYF
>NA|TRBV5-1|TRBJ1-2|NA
TGCGCCAGCAGCTCGGGGAGCAGGGGATTATACTATGGCTACACCTTC
CASSSGSRGLYYGYTF
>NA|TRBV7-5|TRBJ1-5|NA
TGTGTCAGAAGCTTAGGTACAGGCAATCAGCCCCAGCATTTT
CVRSLGTGNQPQHF
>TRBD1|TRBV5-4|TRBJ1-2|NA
TGTGCCAGCAGCCCTACGGGGACAGGGGGCTTGTATGGCTACACCTTC
CASSPTGTGGLYGYTF
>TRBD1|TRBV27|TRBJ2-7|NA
TGTGCCAGTCAGGGAGCCGGGACAGGGGAAAACGAGCAGTACTTC
CASQGAGTGENEQYF
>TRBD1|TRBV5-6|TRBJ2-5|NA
TGTGCCAGCAGCCAGGGACAGGGGGGAGAGACCCAGTACTTC
CASSQGQGGETQYF
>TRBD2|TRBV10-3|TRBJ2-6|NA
TGTGCCATCAGTGATTCGGCGGGGGACTCTGGGGCCAACGTCCTGACTTTC
CAISDSAGDSGANVLTF
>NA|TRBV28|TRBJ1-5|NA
TGTGCCAGCAGTTCCCTCGGTGGGACTGTAGCAAATCAGCCCCAGCATTTT
CASSSLGGTVANQPQHF
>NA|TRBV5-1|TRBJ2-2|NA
TGCGCCAGCAGCTCGGTGGGCTGGGCCGGGGAGCTGTTTTTT
CASSSVGWAGELFF
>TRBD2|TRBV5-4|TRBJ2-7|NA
TGTGCCAGCAACATGGAGCGGGGGTCTTACGAGCAGTACTTC
CASNMERGSYEQYF
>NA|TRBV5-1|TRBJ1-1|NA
TGCGCCAGCAGCCTGGGACCCCTAGGGGTGAACACTGAAGCTTTCTTT
CASSLGPLGVNTEAFF
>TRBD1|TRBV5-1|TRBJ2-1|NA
TGCGCCAGCAGCTTAGGGGGCTATGAGCAGTTCTTC
CASSLGGYEQFF
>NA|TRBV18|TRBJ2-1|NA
TGTGCCAGCTCTCGGGCCGGGGGAACCAATGAGCAGTTCTTC
CASSRAGGTNEQFF
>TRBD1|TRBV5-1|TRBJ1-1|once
TGCGCCAGCAGCTTGACAGGGGTCAGTGAAGCTTTCTTT
CASSLTGVSEAFF
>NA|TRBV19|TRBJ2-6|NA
TGTGCCAGTAGCTCGGTGACAGCCTCTGGGGCCAACGTCCTGACTTTC
CASSSVTASGANVLTF
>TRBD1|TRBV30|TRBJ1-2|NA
TGTGCCGGGGGGGGGACAGGGTATGGCTACACCTTC
CAGGGTGYGYTF
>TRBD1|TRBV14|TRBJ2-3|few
TGTGCCAGCTCAGGGGGTCGACGGTTAAGAGATACGCAGTATTTT
CASSGGRRLRDTQYF
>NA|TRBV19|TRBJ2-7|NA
TGTGCCAGTAGTACCGAATCGAGGCCCCCGGGAAACGAGCAGTACTTC
CASSTESRPPGNEQYF
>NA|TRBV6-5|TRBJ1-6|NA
TGTGCCACCCAAGAGGTATACAGGGAAAATTCACCCCTCCACTTT
CATQEVYRENSPLHF
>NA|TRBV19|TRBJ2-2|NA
TGTGCCAGTAGTATAGCGGGAAACACCGGGGAGCTGTTTTTT
CASSIAGNTGELFF
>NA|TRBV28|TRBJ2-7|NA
TGTGCCAGCAGTTTATTTTCGGGCTCCGGGAACGAGCAGTACTTC
CASSLFSGSGNEQYF
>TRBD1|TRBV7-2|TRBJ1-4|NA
TGTGCCAGCAGCCAGGGACAGGGCACAACTAATGAAAAACTGTTTTTT
CASSQGQGTTNEKLFF
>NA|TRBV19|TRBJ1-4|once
TGTGCCAGTAGTTCGAATCAGCGGGGTGAAAAACTGTTTTTT
CASSSNQRGEKLFF
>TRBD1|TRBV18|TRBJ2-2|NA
TGTGCCAGCTCAGCGACAGGGGCAGGGAACACCGGGGAGCTGTTTTTT
CASSATGAGNTGELFF
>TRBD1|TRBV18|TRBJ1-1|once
TGTGCCAGCTCACGGACCACCGGGACAGGGATGAACACTGAAGCTTTCTTT
CASSRTTGTGMNTEAFF
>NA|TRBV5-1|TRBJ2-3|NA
TGCGCCAGCAGCGCATTGGACTCCACCCGACCCACAGATACGCAGTATTTT
CASSALDSTRPTDTQYF